The present T cell receptor (beta chain) was sequenced within a study of blood T cell repertoires in COVID-19. In the study overall: Spain, Italy and the United States supplied samples that represented acute and convalescent COVID-19. T cells, B-cell-depleted T cells, or PBMCs provided the cDNA or gDNA that served as material.

The CDR3 contains 15 residues. Germline V gene data show CDR1 as MNHEY and CDR2 as SVGEGT. Trimming removed 4 bases from V and 9 bases from J, with 19 bases in between. Method: immunoSEQ multiplex PCR; TCRdb's copy keeps in-frame clones and lacks some. The repertoire holds about 89,000 clones, with 75% to 90% as singletons. The TCR originated in a man aged 80 or over with active or convalescent COVID-19. Source material: peripheral blood. The chain uses TRBV6-2 or TRBV6-3 and TRBJ1-5; perhaps TRBD1 as D (6 bases). CDR3 in DNA: TGTGCCAGCAGTTCAAACAGGGCCCTGGCAGCGCCCCAGCATTTT. This gives the protein CASSSNRALAAPQHF.